The next 7 T cell receptor beta chains were all read from a single sample in a study of T cells in Graves' hyperthyroidism and ophthalmopathy. Researchers took RNA transcripts and amplified the TCR beta CDR3 regions from them. In the first-round RT-PCR of the TCR CDR3, the HTBI primer set was used. TCRdb independently ran MiXCR on the multiplex PCR reads; one entry per CDR3 protein. Of under 400,000 distinct CDR3 sequences in the sample, 15% to 20% were seen once. Material: blood. These receptors originate from a woman in her fifties or sixties with Graves' hyperthyroidism.

This clonotype has more than one count but fewer than ten. The rearrangement uses TRBV5-1 and TRBJ2-3; D gene unclear. Trimming took off 1 base at V and 2 bases at J, with 11 bases between the two ends. Germline V gene data show CDR1 as SGHRS and CDR2 as YFSETQ. This CDR3 comprises 15 residues. The DNA of the CDR3 is TGCGCCAGCAGCTTGAGGCAGACAAACACAGATACGCAGTATTTT. Its protein is CASSLRQTNTDTQYF.

This clonotype was counted ten times or more. This chain joins TRBV18 and TRBJ2-7, with unresolved D. Per the germline V gene, CDR1 is KGHSH and CDR2 is LQKENI. The CDR3 runs 14 residues. Trimming left V 2 bases short and J 5 bases short, with 13 bases between. CDR3: CASSPVRVSHEQYF. The CDR3 nucleotides read TGTGCCAGCTCACCAGTAAGGGTTTCACACGAGCAGTACTTC. Supplemented by reference TRBV18 and TRBJ2-7, the full variable domain reads NAGVMQNPRHLVRRRGQEARLRCSPMKGHSHVYWYRQLPEEGLKFMVYLQKENIIDESGMPKERFSAEFPKEGPSILRIQQVVRGDSAAYFCASSPVRVSHEQYFGPGTRLTVT.

The chain joins TRBV27 to TRBJ2-7; 9 bases fit TRBD2. Germline-derived CDR1 and CDR2 are MNHEY and SMNVEV (reference sequence). V lost 5 bases to trimming and J lost 0 bases; unmatched junction nucleotides: 5. The CDR3 length is 15 residues. The CDR3 nucleotides read TGTGCCAGCAGTGTTAGCGGGAGTTCCTCCTACGAGCAGTACTTC. Translated, it gives CASSVSGSSSYEQYF.

A single count supports this clonotype. The J gene is TRBJ1-6, the V gene TRBV5-1; D is unclear. The CDR3 totals 17 residues. Germline assignment: CDR1 SGHRS and CDR2 YFSETQ. V was clipped by 4 bases and J by 0 bases, with 14 bases between them. The CDR3 DNA is TGCGCCAGCAGCACCACCTCCAGGAGCTCCTATAATTCACCCCTCCACTTT. This gives the protein CASSTTSRSSYNSPLHF. The full variable domain, with the rest looked up from reference TRBV5-1 and TRBJ1-6, is KAGVTQTPRYLIKTRGQQVTLSCSPISGHRSVSWYQQTPGQGLQFLFEYFSETQRNKGNFPGRFSGRQFSNSRSEMNVSTLELGDSALYLCASSTTSRSSYNSPLHFGNGTRLTVT.

This clonotype was counted ten times or more. The J gene is TRBJ2-1, the V gene TRBV5-1; 11 positions agree with TRBD2. J lost 0 bases, V lost 2 bases, and 7 bases had no gene match. This CDR3 has 18 amino acids. Germline lookup yields CDR1 SGHRS and CDR2 YFSETQ. The CDR3 here is CASSLPDTSGGSYNEQFF. CDR3 in DNA: TGCGCCAGCAGCTTACCCGACACTAGCGGGGGCTCCTACAATGAGCAGTTCTTC.

The chain recombines TRBV7-2 with TRBJ2-2; D not resolved. Germline loops: CDR1 SGHTA, CDR2 FQGNSA. V was pared by 4 bases and J by 3 bases, with 9 bases between. CDR3 length: 14 amino acids. The CDR3 loop is CASSSPYDTGELFF. In DNA, the CDR3 is TGTGCCAGCAGCTCCCCCTATGACACCGGGGAGCTGTTTTTT.

This clonotype occurred many times. This sequence joins TRBV7-8 and TRBJ2-7; 8 positions agree with TRBD1. CDR1 and CDR2 from the germline V gene are SGHVS and FQNEAQ. Trimming at V came to 5 bases and at J to 3 bases, leaving 9 bases not matched to a gene. CDR3 size: 15 residues. In DNA, the CDR3 is TGTGCCAGCAGCGCCCCACAGGGGGAAGACTACGAGCAGTACTTC. Amino acids: CASSAPQGEDYEQYF. Full variable domain (rest looked up from reference TRBV7-8 and TRBJ2-7): GAGVSQSPRYKVAKRGQDVALRCDPISGHVSLFWYQQALGQGPEFLTYFQNEAQLDKSGLPSDRFFAERPEGSVSTLKIQRTQQEDSAVYLCASSAPQGEDYEQYFGPGTRLTVT.